A single T cell receptor (beta chain) is shown here with its context. V was pared by 4 bases and J by 2 bases, with 14 bases between. This CDR3 is built from 15 residues. Germline-derived CDR1 and CDR2 are LNHDA and SQIVND (reference sequence). Some clones are missing from TCRdb's copy, which holds only in-frame ones; the method was immunoSEQ multiplex PCR. Altogether about 150,000 clones are present, roughly 89% being singletons, with the ten largest covering less than 5.5%. The data belong to a study of control samples from healthy donors and cancer patients. The material sequenced was blood. J is TRBJ1-1 and V is TRBV19; D call uncertain. This TCR derives from a man aged 30 to 39 in good health. CDR3 DNA sequence: TGTGCCAGTAGTAGGTTCGTTACAGCTAACACTGAAGCTTTCTTT. Protein product: CASSRFVTANTEAFF.